The 23 T cell receptor beta chains in this list originate from one sample, sequenced in a study of blood T cell repertoires in COVID-19. Clones were read by immunoSEQ multiplex PCR, and TCRdb kept only the in-frame ones, dropping some. The sample lists under 250,000 clones, around four fifths seen once, with roughly 6.4% in the top ten. The sequenced sample consisted of peripheral blood. The receptor source for this set is a woman aged 55 to 70 with active or convalescent COVID-19.

The table lists this clone with a few counts. V is TRBV3-1 (or the pseudogene TRBV3-2) and J is TRBJ1-1; D remains unclear. Per germline, CDR1 LGHDT and CDR2 YNNKEL (reference sequence). This CDR3 has 14 residues. Trimming pared 4 bases from V and 2 bases from J, leaving 11 bases between. CDR3 DNA sequence: TGTGCCAGCAGCCCCCTCGGGTTTAACACTGAAGCTTTCTTT. Translation: CASSPLGFNTEAFF.

The rearrangement uses TRBV19 and TRBJ2-5, with 7 positions matching TRBD1. Germline lookup yields CDR1 LNHDA and CDR2 SQIVND (reference sequence). The CDR3 has 18 residues. V shed 5 bases and J 3 bases; nucleotides not matched to a gene: 18. DNA for the CDR3: TGTGCCAGTAGTTCCCGGACAGGTTTTATTATTTTCGAAGAGACCCAGTACTTC. This sequence encodes CASSSRTGFIIFEETQYF.

The genes are TRBV21-1 and TRBJ2-7; the table's D call, TRBD2, was not checked against the DNA. TRBV21-1 is a pseudogene locus. This CDR3 has 13 residues. The CDR3 sequence: CASSNRTSDEQYV. The CDR3 DNA follows: TGTGCCAGCAGCAACCGGACTAGCGACGAGCAGTACGTC.

The V and J genes are TRBV19 and TRBJ2-1; 10 bases are a match to TRBD2. The V gene end was trimmed by 3 bases and the J gene end by 6 bases; junction bases not matched to a gene: 5. The CDR3 covers 15 residues. Germline CDR1 LNHDA, CDR2 SQIVND (reference sequence). In DNA form, the CDR3 reads TGTGCCAGTAGTATCCCCCGGACTAGCGGCAATGAGCAGTTCTTC. Residues: CASSIPRTSGNEQFF.

The CDR3 DNA is TGTGCCAGCAGCTCCGATAACAGAACTCTCTACAATGAGCAGTTCTTC. This codes for CASSSDNRTLYNEQFF. J is TRBJ2-1 and V is TRBV7-9; D call uncertain. This CDR3 is 16 amino acids long. CDR1 is SEHNR, CDR2 FQNEAQ, per germline (reference sequence). V lost 4 bases and J lost 3, with 16 bases in between.

The chain couples TRBV5-1 to TRBJ1-3; TRBD1 matches at 10 bases. Per the germline V gene, CDR1 is SGHRS and CDR2 is YFSETQ. This CDR3 region has 17 residues. J lost 3 bases, V lost 4 bases, and 10 bases had no gene match. CDR3 bases: TGCGCCAGCAGCCCCCCGGGACAGGGGTTTGGTGGAAACACCATATATTTT. Its protein is CASSPPGQGFGGNTIYF.

The chain links TRBV11-3 to TRBJ2-3; D is perhaps TRBD2 (5 bases). Germline lookup yields CDR1 SGHNT and CDR2 YENEEA. The CDR3 spans 15 residues. Trimming pared 0 bases from V and 2 bases from J, leaving 9 bases between. DNA for the CDR3: TGTGCCAGCAGCTTAGAGGGAGCGGCCACAGATACGCAGTATTTT. Protein product: CASSLEGAATDTQYF.

The rearrangement links TRBV11-3 to TRBJ1-4; 9 nucleotides line up with TRBD1. Trimming took 5 bases from V and 8 from J; bases not matched to a gene: 9. This CDR3 spans 15 amino acids. The germline V gene encodes CDR1 SGHNT and CDR2 YENEEA. Here the CDR3 reads CASSRAGQGGEKLFF. CDR3 coding DNA: TGTGCCAGCAGCCGCGCGGGACAGGGAGGAGAAAAACTGTTTTTT. Looking up the rest from reference TRBV11-3 and TRBJ1-4 gives the full variable domain: EAGVVQSPRYKIIEKKQPVAFWCNPISGHNTLYWYLQNLGQGPELLIRYENEEAVDDSQLPKDRFSAERLKGVDSTLKIQPAELGDSAVYLCASSRAGQGGEKLFFGSGTQLSVL.

The chain recombines TRBV5-1 with TRBJ1-6; no clear D. Germline V gene lookup returns CDR1 SGHRS and CDR2 YFSETQ. The CDR3 spans 18 residues. V gave up 1 base and J gave up 2 bases, with 16 bases separating them. The CDR3, as DNA: TGCGCCAGCAGCTTGTTACTGCTAACCGAAGCCTATAATTCACCCCTCCACTTT. It codes for CASSLLLLTEAYNSPLHF.

The chain combines TRBV30 with TRBJ2-5; 14 positions agree with TRBD2. This CDR3 region has 16 residues. The junction had 6 bases not matched to a gene; V was cut back by 2 bases and J by 4 bases. Per germline, CDR1 GTSNPN and CDR2 SVGIG (reference sequence). The CDR3 sequence is CAWSIGTSGSTETQYF. CDR3 coding DNA: TGTGCCTGGAGTATTGGGACTAGCGGGAGTACAGAGACCCAGTACTTC. The variable domain in full, with the rest retrieved from reference TRBV30 and TRBJ2-5, is SQTIHQWPATLVQPVGSPLSLECTVEGTSNPNLYWYRQAAGRGLQLLFYSVGIGQISSEVPQNLSASRPQDRQFILSSKKLLLSDSGFYLCAWSIGTSGSTETQYFGPGTRLLVL.

This chain links TRBV5-1 with TRBJ2-5; the match to TRBD1 covers 7 bases. V lost 4 bases, J lost 5 bases, and 8 bases stayed unmatched. Germline lookup yields CDR1 SGHRS and CDR2 YFSETQ. The CDR3 totals 14 residues. CDR3 nucleotide sequence: TGCGCCAGCAGCCTCACAGGGGCGGTGGAGACCCAGTACTTC. This codes for CASSLTGAVETQYF.

This clone was seen only a few times. The chain has TRBV29-1 and TRBJ2-3, with a possible D match to TRBD2 (6 bases). The CDR3 runs to 14 residues. The V gene lost 7 bases and the J gene lost 2 bases, with 16 bases spanning the gap. Per the germline V gene, CDR1 is SQVTM and CDR2 is ANQGSEA. The DNA for the CDR3 is TGCAGCGCCACCGCGGGACCCCTCACAGATACGCAGTATTTT. Translated, it gives CSATAGPLTDTQYF.

The chain has TRBV20-1 and TRBJ2-2; D not certain. The CDR3 length is 11 residues. CDR1 and CDR2 from the germline V gene are DFQATT and SNEGSKA (reference sequence). The V gene lost 5 bases and the J gene lost 7 bases, with 8 bases spanning the gap. The CDR3 bases are TGCAGTGCTCCTCAGGTCGGGGAGCTGTTTTTT. It encodes CSAPQVGELFF.

The chain employs TRBV30 and TRBJ2-5, with 7 bases lining up with TRBD2. CDR1 is GTSNPN, CDR2 SVGIG, per germline (reference sequence). After removal of 4 bases from V and 3 bases from J, the junction contained 8 bases not matched to a gene. This CDR3 has 14 amino acids. The CDR3 region has the DNA TGTGCCTGGATCACCCCGGGACTAAAAGAGACCCAGTACTTC. It yields the protein CAWITPGLKETQYF.

This clone was seen a few times. The chain combines TRBV7-8 with TRBJ2-7; 9 bases map to TRBD1. V lost 5 bases, J lost 0 bases, and 8 bases stayed unmatched. There are 16 residues in the CDR3. The V gene's germline CDR1 is SGHVS and CDR2 FQNEAQ. For the CDR3, the DNA is TGTGCCAGCAGCGCCTACAGGGGGCGCCCCTCCTACGAGCAGTACGTC. Translated: CASSAYRGRPSYEQYV.

V and J are TRBV7-2 and TRBJ1-4; D not certain. Germline assignment: CDR1 SGHTA and CDR2 FQGNSA. CDR3 length: 14 residues. Trimming pared 5 bases from V and 3 bases from J, leaving 10 bases between. CDR3 sequence (DNA): TGTGCCAGCAGCCCCGGTCTAGCTAATGAAAAACTGTTTTTT. This codes for CASSPGLANEKLFF.

V gene TRBV27 combines with J gene TRBJ1-6; 7 nucleotides align to TRBD1. Per the germline V gene, CDR1 is MNHEY and CDR2 is SMNVEV (reference sequence). The CDR3 spans 14 residues. The J segment lost 10 bases and the V segment lost 7 bases, leaving 10 bases of the junction unmatched. The chain's CDR3 is CASTFRTGGSPLHF. CDR3 DNA: TGTGCCAGCACGTTTAGGACAGGCGGCTCACCCCTCCACTTT.

V gene TRBV19 combines with J gene TRBJ2-5; TRBD2 matches 11 bases. This CDR3 has 16 amino acids. Per germline, CDR1 LNHDA and CDR2 SQIVND (reference sequence). J was trimmed by 5 bases and V by 4 bases; bases with no gene match: 9. The CDR3 nucleotides are TGTGCCAGTAGTAAGGGCGCTAGCGGGGGGCAGGAGACCCAGTACTTC. Translation gives CASSKGASGGQETQYF.

The rearrangement links TRBV18 to TRBJ2-1; 9 bases are shared with TRBD2. Germline CDR1 is KGHSH and CDR2 is LQKENI. Unmatched junction bases numbered 7, after V lost 0 bases and J lost 4 bases. The CDR3 has 17 residues. The DNA of the CDR3 is TGTGCCAGCTCACCACCGGTGAGTAGCGGGAGTTACAATGAGCAGTTCTTC. It codes for CASSPPVSSGSYNEQFF.

The rearrangement links TRBV7-8 to TRBJ1-5, with a weak D call TRBD1 (5 bases). V shed 1 base and J shed 7 bases, with 17 bases lying between them. The germline V gene encodes CDR1 SGHVS and CDR2 FQNEAQ. The CDR3 length is 16 residues. The CDR3 DNA reads TGTGCCAGCAGCTTAGAAGGCAGGGCATGGGGACAGCCCCAGCATTTT. This gives the protein CASSLEGRAWGQPQHF.

This clone was counted a single time. The chain couples TRBV11-3 to TRBJ2-5, with D possibly TRBD2 on 5 matching bases. Germline V CDR1 and CDR2: SGHNT, YENEEA. The CDR3 extends over 16 amino acids. Trimming removed 5 bases from V and 1 base from J, with 17 bases in between. The CDR3 DNA reads as TGTGCCAGCAGCCCCCTAGCACACGGGCCCCAAGAGACCCAGTACTTC. Translation: CASSPLAHGPQETQYF.

The rearrangement joins TRBV29-1 to TRBJ2-1, with 11 bases matching TRBD2. V shed 7 bases and J 5 bases; nucleotides not matched to a gene: 7. Germline CDR1 SQVTM, CDR2 ANQGSEA. There are 14 residues in the CDR3. The CDR3 DNA reads as TGCAGCGGTATAGCGGGGGGGTATCACAATGAGCAGTTCTTC. Translation: CSGIAGGYHNEQFF.

This chain uses TRBV3-1 (or the pseudogene TRBV3-2) with TRBJ1-5; no clear D. The CDR3 runs 13 residues. The germline V gene has CDR1 LGHDT and CDR2 YNNKEL (reference sequence). Trimming left V 1 base short and J 7 bases short, with 8 bases between. The CDR3 region is CASSQGVGQPQHF. DNA of the CDR3: TGTGCCAGCAGCCAAGGGGTGGGCCAGCCCCAGCATTTT.